The rows below give T cell receptor beta chains drawn from one sample of a study of blood T cells in healthy people across ages. TCRdb passed the 5' RACE reads through MiXCR, listing each CDR3 protein once. The sample lists roughly 800,000 distinct CDR3 sequences; about 55% were seen once. Sequenced material: blood. These receptors all come from an elderly man in good health. The CDR3 runs from the conserved cysteine through the conserved F or W. D genes are given only for firm matches. The listing skips clone size in some rows; elsewhere it reads once, few, many or a size class.

TRBV6-2/TRBV6-3	NA	TRBJ2-1	NA	CASSGAEGYNEQFF	TGTGCCAGCAGCGGCGCAGAGGGGTACAATGAGCAGTTCTTC
TRBV7-6	NA	TRBJ2-3	NA	CACSFLTPGPLVDTQYF	TGTGCCTGCAGCTTCCTTACCCCGGGCCCGCTGGTAGATACGCAGTATTTT
TRBV5-1	NA	TRBJ2-3	TRBD2	CASSLPRLASTDTQYF	TGCGCCAGCAGCTTGCCCAGACTAGCCAGCACAGATACGCAGTATTTT
TRBV7-2	few	TRBJ2-5	TRBD2	CASSFQTSGRRRSQYF	TGTGCCAGCAGCTTCCAGACTAGCGGGAGACGAAGGAGCCAGTACTTC
TRBV9	many	TRBJ2-1	NA	CASSVARQGGGEQFF	TGTGCCAGCAGCGTAGCTCGACAGGGAGGGGGGGAGCAGTTCTTC
TRBV7-2	NA	TRBJ1-6	TRBD1	CASSPRQGARSPLHF	TGTGCCAGCAGCCCCCGACAGGGGGCGCGTTCACCCCTCCACTTT
TRBV6-5	few	TRBJ2-3	TRBD2	CASSPLAVGTDTQYF	TGTGCCAGCAGCCCACTAGCGGTCGGCACAGATACGCAGTATTTT
TRBV5-1	few	TRBJ2-1	TRBD1	CASSTTGGSYNEQFF	TGCGCCAGCAGCACTACAGGGGGTTCCTACAATGAGCAGTTCTTC
TRBV7-9	few	TRBJ2-7	TRBD1	CASSAGGQVSYEQYF	TGTGCCAGCAGCGCCGGAGGACAGGTCTCCTACGAGCAGTACTTC
TRBV28	once	TRBJ2-1	TRBD2	CASTATGLAGVNEQFF	TGTGCCAGCACCGCCACGGGGCTAGCGGGAGTGAATGAGCAGTTCTTC
TRBV20-1	NA	TRBJ2-7	NA	CSARGPLGARSYNEQYF	TGCAGTGCTAGAGGACCCTTGGGGGCTCGCTCCTACAATGAGCAGTACTTC
TRBV10-3	NA	TRBJ2-7	NA	CAISAGTAEQYF	TGTGCCATCAGTGCCGGGACTGCGGAGCAGTACTTC
TRBV10-3	few	TRBJ1-1	TRBD1	CAISESVLTGGRTEAFF	TGTGCCATCAGTGAGTCGGTCCTGACAGGGGGCCGGACTGAAGCTTTCTTT
TRBV9	NA	TRBJ2-7	NA	CASSVGRQGWEQYF	TGTGCCAGCAGCGTAGGACGGCAGGGTTGGGAGCAGTACTTC
TRBV4-3	few	TRBJ2-3	TRBD2	CASSQAPTTSGSTDTQYF	TGCGCCAGCAGCCAAGCCCCGACGACTAGCGGTAGCACAGATACGCAGTATTTT
TRBV2	NA	TRBJ2-5	TRBD2	CASSVELAGGRTQQTQYF	TGTGCCAGCAGTGTGGAGCTAGCGGGAGGAAGGACGCAACAGACCCAGTACTTC